The rows below give T cell receptor beta chains drawn from one sample of a study of T cells after yellow fever vaccination. Using its own MiXCR run on the 5' RACE reads, TCRdb lists one record per CDR3 protein. The table includes around 100,000 distinct CDR3 sequences, 5.8% detected once. The source material was CD8+ T cells sorted from PBMCs, sampled 10 days after the yellow fever booster vaccination. The receptors derive from a man younger than 30 who received the YFV17D yellow fever vaccine. Both conserved end residues are part of each CDR3. A D gene is named only where the DNA matches it firmly. The size of a clone is reported for some rows only, either as once, few or many, or as a class for expanded clones.

d_call	v_call	clone_size	j_call	cdr3_aa	cdr3_nt
TRBD1	TRBV14	few	TRBJ2-2	CASSHLGQGSTGELFF	TGTGCCAGCAGCCACCTAGGACAGGGTTCCACCGGGGAGCTGTTTTTT
TRBD2	TRBV27	.	TRBJ2-3	CASSFLGLAGDSTDTQYF	TGTGCCAGCAGTTTCCTAGGACTAGCGGGGGACTCCACAGATACGCAGTATTTT
.	TRBV4-3	few	TRBJ1-5	CASSQDTYAQPQHF	TGCGCCAGCAGCCAAGATACGTACGCCCAGCCCCAGCATTTT
.	TRBV6-2/TRBV6-3	.	TRBJ1-5	CASSYSISGHPPQHF	TGTGCCAGCAGTTACTCGATATCAGGGCATCCGCCCCAGCATTTT
TRBD1	TRBV29-1	few	TRBJ2-2	CSVKGGISGELFF	TGCAGCGTTAAAGGGGGCATCTCCGGGGAGCTGTTTTTT
.	TRBV3-1	.	TRBJ2-1	CASSQVESYNEQFF	TGTGCCAGCAGCCAGGTGGAGTCCTACAATGAGCAGTTCTTC
.	TRBV6-2/TRBV6-3	few	TRBJ2-7	CASSYADSYEQYF	TGTGCCAGCAGTTACGCCGACAGCTACGAGCAGTACTTC
TRBD1	TRBV10-3	few	TRBJ2-3	CAIRRTGEDTQYF	TGTGCCATCAGGCGGACAGGGGAAGATACGCAGTATTTT
TRBD1	TRBV5-1	.	TRBJ2-3	CASSFRTGEFNTDTQYF	TGCGCCAGCAGCTTCCGGACAGGGGAGTTTAACACAGATACGCAGTATTTT
.	TRBV7-9	few	TRBJ2-3	CASSWKGTQYF	TGTGCCAGCAGCTGGAAGGGTACGCAGTATTTT
.	TRBV12-3/TRBV12-4	few	TRBJ1-2	CASTLGGYGYTF	TGTGCCAGCACCCTAGGGGGGTATGGCTACACCTTC
.	TRBV5-5	.	TRBJ2-3	CASSGPPGTPTDTQFF	TGTGCCAGCAGCGGTCCCCCCGGGACTCCCACAGATACGCAGTTTTTT
.	TRBV6-2/TRBV6-3	few	TRBJ2-3	CASGEQPSTDTQYF	TGTGCCAGCGGAGAACAGCCTAGCACAGATACGCAGTATTTT
.	TRBV4-3	few	TRBJ2-5	CASSRIQGGAGETQYF	TGCGCCAGCAGCCGGATTCAGGGGGGGGCAGGGGAGACCCAGTACTTC
.	TRBV4-1	few	TRBJ2-5	CASSQVANQETQYF	TGCGCCAGCAGCCAAGTTGCTAACCAAGAGACCCAGTACTTC
.	TRBV12-3/TRBV12-4	few	TRBJ1-5	CASRGVSNQPQHF	TGTGCCAGCAGGGGCGTCAGCAATCAGCCCCAGCATTTT
.	TRBV7-9	few	TRBJ1-2	CASSLDGPRMGYTF	TGTGCCAGCAGCTTAGACGGCCCCCGGATGGGCTACACCTTC
TRBD1	TRBV5-1	.	TRBJ1-6	CASRDLDRENSPLHF	TGCGCCAGCAGGGATCTCGACAGGGAAAATTCACCCCTCCACTTT
TRBD2	TRBV6-5	few	TRBJ2-1	CASSPGRGNEQFF	TGTGCCAGCAGTCCGGGGAGGGGTAATGAGCAGTTCTTC
.	TRBV18	few	TRBJ2-5	CASSPPKETQYF	TGTGCCAGCTCACCACCCAAAGAGACCCAGTACTTC
TRBD2	TRBV7-9	.	TRBJ2-5	CASSAGTSGLETQYF	TGTGCCAGCAGCGCCGGGACTAGCGGGTTAGAGACCCAGTACTTC
.	TRBV15	many	TRBJ2-3	CATSSQEADTQYF	TGTGCCACCAGCAGCCAAGAGGCAGATACGCAGTATTTT
.	TRBV7-9	many	TRBJ2-2	CASSLATGYHTGELFF	TGTGCCAGCAGCTTAGCGACGGGCTACCACACCGGGGAGCTGTTTTTT
.	TRBV7-9	.	TRBJ1-1	CASNLGGTEAFF	TGTGCCAGCAATCTAGGAGGAACTGAAGCTTTCTTT
TRBD2	TRBV3-1	.	TRBJ2-3	CASTLAGADTQYF	TGTGCCAGCACTCTAGCGGGGGCAGATACGCAGTATTTT
TRBD2	TRBV9	.	TRBJ2-5	CASSVEAGVNVFQYF	TGTGCCAGCAGCGTAGAAGCGGGGGTGAATGTTTTTCAGTACTTC
.	TRBV19	.	TRBJ1-1	CASSPGATMNTEAFF	TGTGCCAGTAGTCCGGGGGCAACTATGAACACTGAAGCTTTCTTT
.	TRBV9	.	TRBJ2-1	CASSPGERLYNEQFF	TGTGCCAGCAGCCCTGGGGAGCGACTATACAATGAGCAGTTCTTC
.	TRBV24-1	.	TRBJ2-1	CATRETGYNEQFF	TGTGCCACCAGGGAAACAGGGTACAATGAGCAGTTCTTC
.	TRBV6-2/TRBV6-3	.	TRBJ2-1	CASSYYGSYNEQFF	TGTGCCAGCAGTTACTACGGGAGCTACAATGAGCAGTTCTTC
.	TRBV12-3/TRBV12-4	many	TRBJ2-5	CASAVGGGETQYF	TGTGCCAGCGCGGTTGGGGGCGGAGAGACCCAGTACTTC
.	TRBV7-7	.	TRBJ2-3	CASSLEYLGTHTDTQYF	TGTGCTAGCAGCTTAGAGTATTTGGGGACACACACAGATACGCAGTATTTT
.	TRBV7-9	many	TRBJ1-4	CASSLARDRGEKLFF	TGTGCCAGCAGCTTAGCGCGGGACCGAGGGGAAAAACTGTTTTTT
.	TRBV9	.	TRBJ1-1	CASSADRDNTEAFF	TGTGCCAGCAGCGCGGACAGAGACAACACTGAAGCTTTCTTT
.	TRBV7-9	few	TRBJ1-3	CASSRQGTAGNTIYF	TGTGCCAGCAGCCGTCAGGGAACGGCTGGAAACACCATATATTTT
.	TRBV6-5	few	TRBJ1-1	CASSYRWNTEAFF	TGTGCCAGCAGTTACAGGTGGAACACTGAAGCTTTCTTT
TRBD1	TRBV29-1	few	TRBJ1-3	CSALGQGLSGNTIYF	TGCAGCGCTCTGGGACAGGGCCTTTCAGGAAACACCATATATTTT
.	TRBV20-1	.	TRBJ1-5	CSASENQPQHF	TGCAGTGCTAGCGAGAATCAGCCCCAGCATTTT
TRBD1	TRBV7-6	.	TRBJ1-2	CASSPTGGNYGYTF	TGTGCCAGCAGTCCTACAGGGGGAAACTATGGCTACACCTTC
.	TRBV4-3	.	TRBJ1-2	CASSQDVWGINGYGYTF	TGCGCCAGCAGCCAGGATGTCTGGGGAATTAATGGATATGGCTACACCTTC
.	TRBV19	many	TRBJ2-7	CASSSSGYEQYF	TGTGCCAGTAGTTCGTCGGGCTACGAGCAGTACTTC
.	TRBV11-3	.	TRBJ2-1	CASSSPSSRERFF	TGTGCCAGCAGCTCCCCGTCTAGTCGCGAGAGGTTCTTC
.	TRBV18	.	TRBJ2-5	CASSPPVGRDQETQYF	TGTGCCAGCTCACCACCGGTGGGTCGGGACCAAGAGACCCAGTACTTC
.	TRBV6-2/TRBV6-3	.	TRBJ1-1	CASSYSGSGQTEAFF	TGTGCCAGCAGTTACAGTGGGAGCGGGCAGACTGAAGCTTTCTTT
TRBD2	TRBV7-3	.	TRBJ2-3	CASSPTGTSGYSTDTQYF	TGTGCCAGCAGCCCAACCGGGACTAGCGGCTACAGCACAGATACGCAGTATTTT
.	TRBV27	few	TRBJ2-1	CASSPVRSSYNEQFF	TGTGCCAGCAGCCCCGTGAGAAGCTCCTACAATGAGCAGTTCTTC
TRBD2	TRBV11-1	few	TRBJ2-1	CASSTPGLAGGRAYNEQFF	TGTGCCAGCAGCACACCGGGACTAGCGGGGGGACGGGCTTACAATGAGCAGTTCTTC
TRBD1	TRBV27	.	TRBJ1-5	CASRGAQGVNQPQHF	TGTGCCAGCAGAGGGGCCCAGGGGGTAAATCAGCCCCAGCATTTT
.	TRBV5-1	.	TRBJ1-1	CASSLEAGETEAFF	TGCGCCAGCAGCTTGGAGGCTGGGGAAACTGAAGCTTTCTTT
TRBD1	TRBV14	.	TRBJ2-3	CASRKTGMHTDTQYF	TGTGCCAGCAGAAAGACAGGGATGCACACAGATACGCAGTATTTT
.	TRBV28	many	TRBJ2-7	CASSSTRQERAYEQYF	TGTGCCAGCAGTTCCACCCGACAGGAAAGGGCCTACGAGCAGTACTTC
.	TRBV7-2	.	TRBJ2-5	CASSPRRGPQETQYF	TGTGCCAGCAGCCCGCGACGGGGGCCCCAAGAGACCCAGTACTTC
.	TRBV3-2	many	TRBJ2-6	CASSQGPGSSGANVLTF	TGTGCCAGCAGCCAAGGGCCCGGGAGTTCTGGGGCCAACGTCCTGACTTTC
.	TRBV12-3/TRBV12-4	few	TRBJ1-6	CASSEGSPLHF	TGTGCCAGCAGTGAAGGTTCACCCCTCCACTTT
.	TRBV5-1	.	TRBJ2-1	CASSPRRQVDEQFF	TGCGCCAGCAGCCCACGTCGGCAGGTTGATGAGCAGTTCTTC
TRBD2	TRBV7-9	.	TRBJ2-1	CASSGDASGGTPYNEQFF	TGTGCCAGCAGTGGGGACGCTAGCGGGGGGACACCCTACAATGAGCAGTTCTTC
.	TRBV5-5	few	TRBJ1-1	CASSPHRGLNTEAFF	TGTGCCAGCAGCCCCCATAGGGGTTTGAACACTGAAGCTTTCTTT
.	TRBV4-1	many	TRBJ2-7	CASSQGPANSYEQYF	TGCGCCAGCAGCCAAGGCCCCGCAAACTCCTACGAGCAGTACTTC
.	TRBV19	.	TRBJ1-1	CASSVTGYGNTEAFF	TGTGCCAGTAGTGTTACAGGGTATGGGAACACTGAAGCTTTCTTT
TRBD1	TRBV4-1	few	TRBJ2-5	CASSQLERGRETQYF	TGCGCCAGCAGCCAACTCGAAAGGGGGCGAGAGACCCAGTACTTC